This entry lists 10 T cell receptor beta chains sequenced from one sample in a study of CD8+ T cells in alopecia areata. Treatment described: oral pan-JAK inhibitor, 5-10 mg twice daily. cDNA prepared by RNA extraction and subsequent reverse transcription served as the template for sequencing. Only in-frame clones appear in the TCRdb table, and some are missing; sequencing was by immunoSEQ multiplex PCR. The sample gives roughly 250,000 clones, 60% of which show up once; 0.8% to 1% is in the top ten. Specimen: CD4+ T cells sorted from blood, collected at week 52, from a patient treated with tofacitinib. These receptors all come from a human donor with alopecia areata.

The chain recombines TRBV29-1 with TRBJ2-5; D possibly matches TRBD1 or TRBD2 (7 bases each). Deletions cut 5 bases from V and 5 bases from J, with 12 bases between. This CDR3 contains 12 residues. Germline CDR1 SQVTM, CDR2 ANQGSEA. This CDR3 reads CSVSRGGETQYF. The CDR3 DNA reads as TGCAGCGTTTCCAGGGGGGGGGAGACCCAGTACTTC.

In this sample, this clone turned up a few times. The CDR3 sequence is CASRRDRGLSPLHF. CDR3 nucleotide sequence: TGTGCCAGCAGGCGGGACAGGGGACTCTCACCCCTCCACTTT. The V and J genes are TRBV5-4 and TRBJ1-6; TRBD1 agrees at 10 bases. Germline values: CDR1 SGHNT, CDR2 YYREEE (reference sequence). V lost 5 bases to trimming and J lost 10 bases; unmatched junction nucleotides: 6. The CDR3 has 14 residues. Combining the CDR3 with reference TRBV5-4 and TRBJ1-6 gives the whole variable domain ETGVTQSPTHLIKTRGQQVTLRCSSQSGHNTVSWYQQALGQGPQFIFQYYREEENGRGNFPPRFSGLQFPNYSSELNVNALELDDSALYLCASRRDRGLSPLHFGNGTRLTVT.

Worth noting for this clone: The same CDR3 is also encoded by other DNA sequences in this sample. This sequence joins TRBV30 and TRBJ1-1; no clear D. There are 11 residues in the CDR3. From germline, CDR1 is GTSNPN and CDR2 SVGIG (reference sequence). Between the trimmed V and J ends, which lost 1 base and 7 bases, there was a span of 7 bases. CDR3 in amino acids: CAWSDGGEAFF. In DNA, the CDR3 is TGTGCCTGGAGTGATGGCGGTGAAGCTTTCTTT.

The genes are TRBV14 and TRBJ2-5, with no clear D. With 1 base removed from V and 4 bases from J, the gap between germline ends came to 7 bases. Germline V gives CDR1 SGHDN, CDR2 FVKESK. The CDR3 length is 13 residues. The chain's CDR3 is CASSQALGETQYF. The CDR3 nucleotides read TGTGCCAGCAGCCAAGCCTTGGGAGAGACCCAGTACTTC.

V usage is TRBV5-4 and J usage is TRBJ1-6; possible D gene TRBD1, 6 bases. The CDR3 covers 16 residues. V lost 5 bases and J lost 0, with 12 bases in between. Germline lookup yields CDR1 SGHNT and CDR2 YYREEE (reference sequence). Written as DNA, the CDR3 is TGTGCCAGCAGGGCCAGGGGAGCCTCCTATAATTCACCCCTCCACTTT. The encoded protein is CASRARGASYNSPLHF.

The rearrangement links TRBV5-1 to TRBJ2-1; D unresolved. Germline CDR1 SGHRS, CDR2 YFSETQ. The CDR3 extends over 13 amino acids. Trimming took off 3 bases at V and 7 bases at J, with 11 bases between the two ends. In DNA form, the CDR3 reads TGCGCCAGCAGCTCCCCCGGCGTGAATGAGCAGTTCTTC. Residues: CASSSPGVNEQFF.

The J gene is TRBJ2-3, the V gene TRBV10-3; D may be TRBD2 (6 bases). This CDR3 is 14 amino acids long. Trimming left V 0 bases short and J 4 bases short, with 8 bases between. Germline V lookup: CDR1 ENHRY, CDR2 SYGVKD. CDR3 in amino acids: CAISESEGPDTQYF. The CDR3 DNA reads TGTGCCATCAGTGAGTCGGAGGGCCCAGATACGCAGTATTTT.

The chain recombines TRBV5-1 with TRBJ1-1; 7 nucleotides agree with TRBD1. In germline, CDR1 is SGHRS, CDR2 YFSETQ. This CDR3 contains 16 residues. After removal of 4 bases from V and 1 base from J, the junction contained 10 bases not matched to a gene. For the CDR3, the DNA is TGCGCCAGCAGCCGGACAGGAGCTGGGGAGAACACTGAAGCTTTCTTT. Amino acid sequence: CASSRTGAGENTEAFF. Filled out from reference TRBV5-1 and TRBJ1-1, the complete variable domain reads KAGVTQTPRYLIKTRGQQVTLSCSPISGHRSVSWYQQTPGQGLQFLFEYFSETQRNKGNFPGRFSGRQFSNSRSEMNVSTLELGDSALYLCASSRTGAGENTEAFFGQGTRLTVV.

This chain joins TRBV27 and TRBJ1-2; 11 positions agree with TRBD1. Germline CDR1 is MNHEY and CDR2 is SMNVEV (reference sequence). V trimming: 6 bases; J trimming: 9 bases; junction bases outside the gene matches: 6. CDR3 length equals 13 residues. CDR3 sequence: CASSRGTGGRYTF. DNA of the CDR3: TGTGCCAGCAGCCGTGGGACAGGGGGTCGCTACACCTTC.

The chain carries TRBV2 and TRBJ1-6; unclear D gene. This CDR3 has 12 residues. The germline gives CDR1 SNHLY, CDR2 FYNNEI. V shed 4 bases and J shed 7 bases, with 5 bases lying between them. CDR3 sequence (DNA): TGTGCCAGCAGTGGCAGGAATTCACCCCTCCACTTT. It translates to CASSGRNSPLHF.